This record looks at one T cell receptor beta chain sequence and its context. In the authors' workflow: How many nucleated cells were present was estimated from reference gene primer amplification. Using immunoSEQ multiplex PCR, the repertoire was profiled, and TCRdb retains in-frame clones only, with some absent. V, J and clone size were drawn from that table, and D and trimming were deduced from the DNA. This sample has 100,000 to 150,000 clones, with 74% found just once. The data were taken from a study of blood T cell repertoires in COVID-19. Whole-study context: The United States, Italy and Spain supplied acute and convalescent COVID-19 samples.

The CDR3 runs 15 residues. CDR1 and CDR2 from the germline V gene are SGHRS and YFSETQ. V shed 4 bases and J shed 3 bases, with 13 bases lying between them. The TCR sequence derives from a man between 60 and 70 years old with acute or convalescent COVID-19. The chain is built from TRBV5-1 and TRBJ1-4; D gene uncertain. Sequencing was done on a sample of peripheral blood. For the CDR3, the DNA is TGCGCCAGCAGCCCCCACGGGGAATCTAATGAAAAACTGTTTTTT. Its protein product is CASSPHGESNEKLFF. Variable domain in full (rest from reference TRBV5-1 and TRBJ1-4): KAGVTQTPRYLIKTRGQQVTLSCSPISGHRSVSWYQQTPGQGLQFLFEYFSETQRNKGNFPGRFSGRQFSNSRSEMNVSTLELGDSALYLCASSPHGESNEKLFFGSGTQLSVL.